This TCR beta chain was recorded in a study of OX40 agonist ivuxolimab in advanced cancers. Study-level information: Patients took ivuxolimab, an agonistic anti-OX40 (CD134) antibody. The study's findings and limits: Relative to CD4+, CD8+ T cells held more expanded clones on average.

Clones were sequenced by immunoSEQ multiplex PCR, and TCRdb holds only the in-frame ones, with some missing. Among tens of thousands of clones listed, 80% to 90% were seen once. As concerns this clone: No antigen is known for it.

CDR1 MNHEY and CDR2 SMNVEV come from the germline V gene (reference sequence). V was clipped by 6 bases and J by 9 bases; unmatched bases: 2. This CDR3 has 11 residues. The clonotype was recovered from an adult with an advanced solid tumor such as melanoma, head and neck, liver or kidney cancer. Sequenced material: CD4+ or CD8+ T cells sorted from blood, taken in a trial of the OX40 agonist ivuxolimab. V and J are TRBV27 and TRBJ2-1; 7 nucleotides match TRBD1. The CDR3 DNA sequence: TGTGCCAGCAGGTCAGGGGGTGAGCAGTTCTTC. Residues: CASRSGGEQFF.